Listed below are T cell receptor beta chains from one sample, sequenced in a study of blood T cell repertoires in COVID-19. Libraries were prepared by immunoSEQ multiplex PCR; TCRdb keeps only in-frame clonotypes and omits some of them. The table includes a few hundred thousand clones, 85% detected once. The specimen sequenced was peripheral blood. The source of these receptors is a woman in her late teens or twenties with acute or convalescent COVID-19. Each CDR3 is given with its conserved first and last residue. The D gene is left open where the match is weak. Clone size is not always given. Where it is, it says once, few, many or a class for expanded clones.

v_call	d_call	clone_size	j_call	cdr3_aa	cdr3_nt
TRBV18	-	-	TRBJ1-6	CASSPSRSSYNSPLHF	TGTGCCAGCTCACCATCGAGGAGCTCCTATAATTCACCCCTCCACTTT
TRBV6-5	-	-	TRBJ1-1	CASIGRRDTEAFF	TGTGCCAGCATTGGTCGCAGGGACACTGAAGCTTTCTTT
TRBV27	TRBD1	-	TRBJ2-4	CASSSLGQGAYIQYF	TGTGCCAGCAGTTCCCTGGGACAGGGGGCATACATTCAGTACTTC
TRBV30	-	-	TRBJ2-7	CAWSTSTASYEQYF	TGTGCCTGGAGTACGTCGACAGCATCCTACGAGCAGTACTTC
TRBV12-3/TRBV12-4	TRBD1	-	TRBJ2-7	CASSLGGTAEQYF	TGTGCCAGCAGTTTAGGGGGGACAGCCGAGCAGTACTTC
TRBV3-1/TRBV3-2	-	-	TRBJ2-5	CASSHARETQYF	TGTGCCAGCAGCCATGCACGGGAGACCCAGTACTTC
TRBV7-4	-	-	TRBJ2-7	CASSDGHPFSYEQYF	TGTGCCAGCAGCGATGGACACCCGTTCTCCTACGAGCAGTACTTC
TRBV2	TRBD2	once	TRBJ2-3	CASRREVDTQYF	TGTGCCAGCAGGCGGGAGGTAGATACGCAGTATTTT
TRBV7-9	-	-	TRBJ1-6	CASSLLRYINSPLHF	TGTGCCAGCAGCTTACTGCGATATATAAATTCACCCCTCCACTTT
TRBV6-2/TRBV6-3	-	-	TRBJ2-5	CASSYTAGGGPQYF	TGTGCCAGCAGTTACACCGCAGGGGGAGGTCCCCAGTACTTC
TRBV24-1	TRBD1	few	TRBJ2-3	CATSAGQGRTDTQYF	TGTGCCACCAGTGCGGGACAGGGACGCACAGATACGCAGTATTTT
TRBV19	-	-	TRBJ2-1	CASNRLAPRGSEQFF	TGTGCCAGTAACCGGCTAGCCCCCCGGGGTAGTGAGCAGTTCTTC
TRBV30	-	few	TRBJ2-3	CAWTGWNQDTQYF	TGTGCCTGGACAGGGTGGAATCAAGATACGCAGTATTTT
TRBV6-5	-	-	TRBJ2-3	CASSYRVHSTRDTQYF	TGTGCCAGCAGTTATCGAGTACACAGTACACGAGATACGCAGTATTTT
TRBV28	-	-	TRBJ2-5	CASSLVLDQETQYF	TGTGCCAGCAGTTTAGTACTAGACCAAGAGACCCAGTACTTC